What follows is one TCR beta chain and its context. Its antigen remains unknown. This sample was included in a study of cytomegalovirus exposure and HLA in healthy donors. General observations from the study: Despite most TCR sequences being rare, some public TCRs occurred in many donors. Cytomegalovirus status, reportedly, was diagnosed with high specificity and sensitivity by the classifier. The study put some 150 TCR beta chains on its list as cytomegalovirus-associated. First-cohort TCR clusters tended to co-occur in the 130 or so validation repertoires, a later analysis found.

The data were produced by immunoSEQ multiplex PCR, yet TCRdb's version contains in-frame clones alone and is incomplete. This sample carries some 170,000 clones, 86% of them seen once, and the ten largest clones take around 6%. The CDR3 contains 14 residues. Germline V gene sequence: CDR1 SGHRS, CDR2 YFSETQ. Between the trimmed V and J ends, which lost 4 bases and 11 bases, there was a span of 18 bases. The rearrangement links TRBV5-1 to TRBJ1-4; D perhaps matches TRBD1 (6 bases). The receptor was isolated from a woman aged 25 to 39 in good health and CMV-seronegative. Sample: PBMCs. The DNA of the CDR3 is TGCGCCAGCAGCGACTCGGACAGAAGGGAGAAACTGTTTTTT. It is translated as CASSDSDRREKLFF.